This T cell receptor beta chain was identified during a study of blood T cells in healthy people across ages (dated by TCRdb to the mid-2010s). In terms of the full investigation: In model experiments, roughly one uniquely barcoded TCR beta cDNA molecule per two T cells was captured by template switching. Using deep sequencing normalized with unique cDNA molecular identifiers, the study measured how TCR beta repertoire diversity changes with age. The donors were divided into four age groups: young (average roughly 17 years), middle-aged (almost 40), aged (approximately 62) and long-lived (more than 75). To avoid experimental bias, donors of different ages were distributed randomly across sequencing lanes. Using the same blood draw, the study looked at two additional independent replicas of 1 million unique cDNA reads for two donors, one aged 18 to 30 and the other aged 80 or older. Beyond this particular receptor, the publication reports: The long-lived group showed more naive CD4+ T cells, fewer expanded clones and increased TCR diversity than the aged group, suggesting age selection. Because donor CMV infection status was unknown, age-related changes in expanded clonotypes were potentially confounded. Observed TCR beta diversity correlated strongly with the percentage of naive T cells measured by flow cytometry. Estimates of total diversity from one million sequenced T cells were regarded as lower bounds and underestimates. As age increased, observed TCR beta diversity per million T cells dropped in a roughly linear way, and a significant reduction was already evident by age 40. Bulk unsorted PBMC profiling prevented conclusive comparison of naive and antigen-experienced compartments.

For this clonotype: The antigen it binds to is not known. Base quality data are lacking; no much larger clone is found one base away.

The library was obtained by 5' RACE. Sequencing was performed on an Illumina HiSeq 2500. The second PCR ran for roughly 7 to 12 cycles and used a J-beta primer mix along with a sample-barcoded 5' primer. A unique molecular identifier was introduced onto each TCR beta cDNA molecule by a template-switch 5' adaptor carrying 12 random nucleotides. Each sample yielded at least 3 million CDR3-containing paired-end reads. First-strand cDNA synthesis was performed from all RNA using the Mint cDNA synthesis kit, with priming by a TRBC-specific oligonucleotide. After uracil-DNA glycosylase treatment, a first 18-cycle PCR used universal primers M1SS and BC2_uni_R on all cDNA. The original pipeline was this. Normalization of each sample was performed by random selection of 1 million high-quality reads, each carrying a distinct molecular identifier. Reads sharing molecular identifiers were discarded rather than binned into consensus sequences. MiTCR, run with a Q25 quality threshold and the strictest error-elimination algorithm, handled CDR3 identification, clonotype clustering and error correction. A nonparametric unseen species model using Euler transformation provided a lower-bound estimate of total TCR beta diversity. The public sequencing data were trimmed at Q25 with fastp and processed into clonotypes with MiXCR by TCRdb, which kept only in-frame beta chains. Rows with one shared CDR3 protein collapse into an entry with the most common genes and DNA. TCRdb's processing, not the authors' own work, is the source of the V and J calls. Within this sample are 1,100,000 or so distinct CDR3 sequences, with less than 50% of them counted one time only. Of the sample, 18% is held by the ten largest clones.

Donors were a few dozen systemically healthy Caucasian individuals from Russia aged about 6 to 100 years. Each donor gave around 9 milliliters of peripheral blood, collected into EDTA-treated Vacutainer tubes. PBMCs were isolated by Ficoll-Paque density-gradient centrifugation, with at least 6 million obtained per sample. Trizol reagent was used to extract total RNA from the PBMCs, yielding at least 6 micrograms per sample. For every donor, flow cytometry on a PBMC aliquot measured the percentage of naive CD45RAhigh/CD27high T cells. The germline V gene provides CDR1 SQVTM and CDR2 ANQGSEA. Including cysteine and phenylalanine, the CDR3 has 13 amino acids. Only the CDR3 part of the read is kept: 39 bases, read in frame from the first base. Relative to germline, V is 3 bases shorter and J is 0 bases shorter, with 8 bases between their ends.

In this chain, TRBV29-1 is recombined with TRBJ1-1; the D segment cannot be called with confidence. Sequences were obtained from blood. This clonotype originated in a woman aged 55-70 years in good health. The nucleotide sequence is given as TGCAGCGTTGATGGGTGGATGAACACTGAAGCTTTCTTT. It translates as CSVDGWMNTEAFF.